The 22 T cell receptor beta chains below were found in one sample sequenced in a study of cytomegalovirus exposure and HLA in healthy donors. With 60 Vbeta and 13 Jbeta primers, the PCR was carried out. Measured with immunoSEQ multiplex PCR; TCRdb has only the in-frame clones, and not every one. The table includes fewer than 250,000 clones, around 76% detected once. Sequences were obtained from PBMCs. The receptors shown here come from a middle-aged man in good health and CMV-seropositive.

The chain couples TRBV2 to TRBJ1-1, with 7 bases fitting TRBD1. The CDR3 consists of 14 residues. Losses at the gene ends were 4 bases for V and 6 bases for J; bases not matched to a gene: 8. The V gene's germline CDR1 is SNHLY and CDR2 FYNNEI. The CDR3 DNA is TGTGCCAGCAGTGCCGACAGGGCAACGCCTGAAGCTTTCTTT. This translates into CASSADRATPEAFF. Variable domain in full (rest from reference TRBV2 and TRBJ1-1): EPEVTQTPSHQVTQMGQEVILRCVPISNHLYFYWYRQILGQKVEFLVSFYNNEISEKSEIFDDQFSVERPDGSNFTLKIRSTKLEDSAMYFCASSADRATPEAFFGQGTRLTVV.

The chain combines TRBV19 with TRBJ1-2, with D possibly matching TRBD1 (6 bases). V gave up 5 bases and J gave up 3 bases, with 16 bases separating them. Germline V gene data show CDR1 as LNHDA and CDR2 as SQIVND (reference sequence). The CDR3 is 15 amino acids. DNA of the CDR3: TGTGCCAGTAGTTCCCGACAGGTGGGGGACTATGGCTACACCTTC. As protein: CASSSRQVGDYGYTF.

The genes are TRBV7-7 and TRBJ2-5; TRBD2 agrees at 9 bases. With 4 bases clipped from V and 5 bases from J, the junction kept 17 bases outside the gene matches. The CDR3 totals 18 residues. Germline assignment: CDR1 SSHAT and CDR2 FNYEAQ (reference sequence). This CDR3 is CASSSQPEAGGREETQYF. DNA of the CDR3: TGTGCCAGCAGCTCCCAACCAGAGGCGGGAGGGCGAGAGGAGACCCAGTACTTC.

The V gene is TRBV19, the J gene TRBJ2-1; 12 nucleotides align to TRBD2. The CDR3 length is 16 residues. The germline CDR1 and CDR2 sequences are LNHDA and SQIVND (reference sequence). Trimming cost V 7 bases and J 2 bases; bases outside gene matches: 6. This chain's CDR3 is CASNSLAGGPYNEQFF. As DNA, the CDR3 is TGTGCCAGTAACTCGCTAGCGGGAGGGCCCTACAATGAGCAGTTCTTC.

The rearrangement uses TRBV6-6 and TRBJ2-7; TRBD2 is a possible D gene (6 bases). The CDR3 sequence is 13 residues long. Per germline, CDR1 MNHNY and CDR2 SVGAGI (reference sequence). The germline V and J ends were trimmed by 5 bases and 3 bases, with 11 bases remaining between them. Here the CDR3 DNA reads TGTGCCAGCAGTGGGGACTCCAACTACGAGCAGTACTTC. It specifies CASSGDSNYEQYF.

This clone has just a few counts. The chain links TRBV7-2 to TRBJ2-3, with D perhaps TRBD1 (6 bases). Looked up from germline, CDR1 is SGHTA and CDR2 is FQGNSA. The CDR3 spans 13 residues. Trimming took off 4 bases at V and 8 bases at J, with 13 bases between the two ends. The chain's CDR3 is CASSSQGFSTQYF. The CDR3 DNA sequence: TGTGCCAGCAGCTCACAGGGATTTAGTACGCAGTATTTT.

V usage is TRBV27 and J usage is TRBJ2-1; D gene ambiguous. The CDR3 consists of 15 residues. V shed 2 bases and J shed 0 bases, with 8 bases lying between them. Per germline, CDR1 MNHEY and CDR2 SMNVEV (reference sequence). CDR3 amino acids: CASSLQVSSYNEQFF. The CDR3 bases are TGTGCCAGCAGTTTACAGGTTAGCTCCTACAATGAGCAGTTCTTC.

The genes are TRBV7-2 and TRBJ1-1; D gene unclear. The CDR3 covers 15 residues. Germline V gene sequence: CDR1 SGHTA, CDR2 FQGNSA. The V gene lost 4 bases and the J gene lost 0 bases, with 12 bases spanning the gap. CDR3 in amino acids: CASSYSTHMNTEAFF. CDR3 bases: TGTGCCAGCAGCTACTCGACACATATGAACACTGAAGCTTTCTTT.

The chain is built from TRBV5-1 and TRBJ2-3, with 8 bases that match TRBD2. This CDR3 has 16 residues. From germline, CDR1 is SGHRS and CDR2 YFSETQ. Unmatched junction bases numbered 9, after V lost 4 bases and J lost 2 bases. The CDR3 nucleotides read TGCGCCAGCAGCCCTCAAGCGGGGGCGAACACAGATACGCAGTATTTT. Amino acids: CASSPQAGANTDTQYF. The whole variable domain, remainder taken from reference TRBV5-1 and TRBJ2-3, is KAGVTQTPRYLIKTRGQQVTLSCSPISGHRSVSWYQQTPGQGLQFLFEYFSETQRNKGNFPGRFSGRQFSNSRSEMNVSTLELGDSALYLCASSPQAGANTDTQYFGPGTRLTVL.

The gene calls are TRBV14 and TRBJ2-1, with 11 bases lining up with TRBD2. CDR3 length: 19 residues. The J segment lost 4 bases and the V segment lost 0 bases, leaving 11 bases of the junction unmatched. CDR1 is SGHDN and CDR2 is FVKESK in the germline V gene. The CDR3 is CASSQDTSGSGGGYNEQFF. In DNA, the CDR3 is TGTGCCAGCAGCCAAGATACTAGCGGGAGTGGTGGGGGGTACAATGAGCAGTTCTTC.

V and J are TRBV5-1 and TRBJ2-7, with TRBD2 matching over 9 bases. J lost 4 bases, V lost 4 bases, and 9 bases had no gene match. Germline V gives CDR1 SGHRS, CDR2 YFSETQ. The CDR3 runs 15 residues. As DNA, the CDR3 is TGCGCCAGCAGCCGGGGTGTTAGCGGGAGTTACGAGCAGTACTTC. Protein product: CASSRGVSGSYEQYF.

The chain couples TRBV6-1 to TRBJ1-1; D ambiguous. From germline, CDR1 is MNHNS and CDR2 SASEGT. V dropped 1 base and J dropped 8 bases, with 11 bases sitting between them. This CDR3 has 13 residues. This chain's CDR3 is CASSEGDFSEAFF. CDR3 DNA: TGTGCCAGCAGTGAAGGCGATTTTAGCGAAGCTTTCTTT.

This clone turned up a few times. The chain couples TRBV6-6 to TRBJ2-3, with 8 bases matching TRBD2. The CDR3 runs 14 residues. Germline CDR1 and CDR2: MNHNY and SVGAGI (reference sequence). V lost 6 bases to trimming and J lost 8 bases; unmatched junction nucleotides: 10. This CDR3 is CASRQRESRGTQYF. The DNA of the CDR3 is TGTGCCAGCAGACAGCGGGAGAGTCGGGGTACGCAGTATTTT.

The sample holds one count of this clone. The chain recombines TRBV5-1 with TRBJ2-3; a weak D match, TRBD2 (5 bases). The germline CDR1 and CDR2 sequences are SGHRS and YFSETQ. The CDR3 spans 15 residues. Trimming left V 0 bases short and J 4 bases short, with 12 bases between. The CDR3 is CASSLVALAPDTQYF. CDR3 nucleotide sequence: TGCGCCAGCAGCTTGGTAGCGCTCGCCCCAGATACGCAGTATTTT.

V is TRBV5-6 and J is TRBJ1-4, with 9 bases fitting TRBD1. The CDR3 is made up of 15 amino acids. Trimming took 0 bases from V and 11 from J; bases not matched to a gene: 8. CDR1 and CDR2 (germline): SGHDT, YYEEEE. The CDR3 reads CASSLGPDRGTKLFF. The CDR3 DNA reads TGTGCCAGCAGCTTGGGGCCCGACAGGGGGACGAAACTGTTTTTT.

The CDR3: CASSVAKDSTGELFF. In nucleotides, the CDR3 is TGTGCCAGCAGCGTAGCTAAAGATTCAACCGGGGAGCTGTTTTTT. The chain carries TRBV9 and TRBJ2-2; D gene uncertain. CDR1 and CDR2 (germline): SGDLS, YYNGEE. This CDR3 has 15 residues. The ends were cut back, 0 bases at V and 5 bases at J, with 11 bases in the middle.

The rearrangement joins TRBV30 to TRBJ1-2; unclear D gene. The CDR3 length is 15 residues. The V and J ends lost 2 bases and 4 bases respectively, with 17 bases between them. Germline assignment: CDR1 GTSNPN and CDR2 SVGIG (reference sequence). DNA of the CDR3: TGTGCCTGGAGTCCCGACCGGGGATCCCTCTATGGCTACACCTTC. It encodes CAWSPDRGSLYGYTF.

The CDR3 DNA reads as TGTGCCAGCAGCCCTAGACAGGGAGGGAACACTGAAGCTTTCTTT. It is translated as CASSPRQGGNTEAFF. The chain is built from TRBV11-3 and TRBJ1-1; 7 positions match TRBD1. Trimming took 5 bases from V and 1 from J; bases not matched to a gene: 7. This CDR3 comprises 15 residues. CDR1 and CDR2 (germline): SGHNT, YENEEA.

The V and J genes are TRBV18 and TRBJ2-5; 9 bases line up with TRBD2. Trimming removed 4 bases from V and 5 bases from J; junction bases left unmatched: 8. Germline-derived CDR1 and CDR2 are KGHSH and LQKENI. The CDR3 is 15 amino acids. CDR3 loop: CASSLLAGAGETQYF. As DNA, the CDR3 is TGTGCCAGCTCACTCTTAGCGGGAGCGGGTGAGACCCAGTACTTC.

V is TRBV10-3 and J is TRBJ2-7; 11 nucleotides agree with TRBD1. The CDR3 has 12 residues. Unmatched junction bases numbered 4, after V lost 11 bases and J lost 4 bases. Germline V gives CDR1 ENHRY, CDR2 SYGVKD. The CDR3 coding sequence is TGTGCCGCCGGGACAGGGGGTTACGAGCAGTACTTC. This codes for CAAGTGGYEQYF.

The V call is TRBV6-1, the J call TRBJ2-5; TRBD1 matches at 10 bases. The CDR3 is made up of 14 amino acids. In germline, CDR1 is MNHNS, CDR2 SASEGT. The junction had 3 bases not matched to a gene; V was cut back by 3 bases and J by 5 bases. The CDR3 sequence: CASSETGGVETQYF. Written as DNA, the CDR3 is TGTGCCAGCAGTGAGACAGGGGGCGTCGAGACCCAGTACTTC.

There are a few counts of this clone. V is TRBV19 and J is TRBJ1-4; D gene unclear. Germline V gene data show CDR1 as LNHDA and CDR2 as SQIVND (reference sequence). V gave up 4 bases and J gave up 0 bases, with 6 bases separating them. The CDR3 length is 14 residues. Written as DNA, the CDR3 is TGTGCCAGTAGTAAACAAGCAACTAATGAAAAACTGTTTTTT. It encodes CASSKQATNEKLFF.